A selection of T cell receptor beta chains follows, all from one sample in a study of CD8+ T cells in alopecia areata. Profiled with immunoSEQ multiplex PCR; TCRdb holds only in-frame clones, not every one. This sample carries nearly 110,000 clones, around 84% of them seen once, and the ten largest clones take over 20%. Source: CD8+ T cells sorted from blood, taken at week 24, from a patient treated with tofacitinib. The receptor set was obtained from a human donor with alopecia areata. Each CDR3 is given without its conserved first and last residue. Fields, in order: V gene, CDR3 protein.

TRBV4-1 | ASSQGRGGRQAGLF
TRBV7-2 | ASSFAGEQY
TRBV7-2 | ASSLIGGELF
TRBV23-1 | ASSNMNTEAF
TRBV15 | ATSRDRGPHEQY
TRBV29-1 | SVSGGLAGAYEQY
TRBV7-9 | ASSSRQGRFEQY
TRBV5-8 | ASSQGTSGGSETQY
TRBV4-3 | ASSQEWPNSYNEQF
TRBV4-1 | ASSLVKDTQY
TRBV5-6 | ASSHTRYEQY
TRBV4-3 | ASSHTGTGATQETQY
TRBV9 | ASSVARAPDTQY
TRBV2 | ATTGVRDRGSYEQF
TRBV7-3 | ASSPSLLFGQGRNEQF
TRBV13 | ASSPRQGTDTEAF
TRBV29-1 | SVRDGGDGELF
TRBV30 | AWSVSFWQPQH
TRBV14 | ASSTTGLSYGYT
TRBV6-5 | ASSYDNSGANVLT
TRBV7-9 | ASTPGETQY
TRBV7-9 | ASSSSIVRKETQY
TRBV30 | AWSVLATGSYEQY
TRBV11-2 | ASSPRQGNTIY
TRBV2 | ASRDGTGGIHEQY
TRBV12-5 | ASGLTPRETQY
TRBV30 | AWSKQTYEQY
TRBV4-1 | ASSQDPPGDEQY
TRBV4-1 | ASSQEPGLGDTQY
TRBV7-9 | ASRGGQYNEQF
TRBV27 | ASSFAAGGRTDTQY
TRBV27 | ASSQTGGGYGYT
TRBV11-1 | ASSLRDRAGYNEQF
TRBV9 | ASSAKIAGGDKETQY
TRBV4-1 | ASSQDRQGTYEQY
TRBV7-6 | ASSLGTIPLDEQY
TRBV13 | ASSLAAVLGAF
TRBV6-6 | ASTPFRTQENQY
TRBV2 | ASSKSRDKYNEKLF
TRBV27 | ASSLGTEVGDEQY
TRBV10-3 | AISESRLVRGLSLPYEQY
TRBV6-5 | ASSYGPISDTQY
TRBV7-6 | ASSLRTSGMGEQY
TRBV27 | ASSGLNSYEQY
TRBV7-2 | ASSLIADTYEQY
TRBV6-6 | ASSPSGASSYEQY
TRBV6-6 | ASSNQGNRPQH
TRBV5-6 | ASSLDSGGSQETQY
TRBV7-9 | ASSLSGGAAETQY
TRBV4-1 | ASSQGGGPETQY
TRBV29-1 | SVQPSGAGELF
TRBV29-1 | SVEEDRSYEQY